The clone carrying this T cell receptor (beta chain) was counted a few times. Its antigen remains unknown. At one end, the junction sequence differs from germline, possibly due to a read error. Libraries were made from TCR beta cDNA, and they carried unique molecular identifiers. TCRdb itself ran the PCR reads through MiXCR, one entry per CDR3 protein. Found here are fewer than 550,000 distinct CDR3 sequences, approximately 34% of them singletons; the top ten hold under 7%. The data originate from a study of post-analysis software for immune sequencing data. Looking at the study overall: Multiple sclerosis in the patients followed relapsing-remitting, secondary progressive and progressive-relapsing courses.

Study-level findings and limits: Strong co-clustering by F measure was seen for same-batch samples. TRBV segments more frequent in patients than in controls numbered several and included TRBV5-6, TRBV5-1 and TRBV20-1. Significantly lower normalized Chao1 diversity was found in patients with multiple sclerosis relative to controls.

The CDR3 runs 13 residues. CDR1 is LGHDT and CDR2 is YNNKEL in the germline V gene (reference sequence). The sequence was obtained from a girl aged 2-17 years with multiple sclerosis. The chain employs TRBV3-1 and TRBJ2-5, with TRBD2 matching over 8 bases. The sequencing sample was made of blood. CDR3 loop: CAGSQLAEETQYF. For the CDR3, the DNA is TGTGCCGGCAGCCAACTAGCGGAAGAGACCCAGTACTTC.